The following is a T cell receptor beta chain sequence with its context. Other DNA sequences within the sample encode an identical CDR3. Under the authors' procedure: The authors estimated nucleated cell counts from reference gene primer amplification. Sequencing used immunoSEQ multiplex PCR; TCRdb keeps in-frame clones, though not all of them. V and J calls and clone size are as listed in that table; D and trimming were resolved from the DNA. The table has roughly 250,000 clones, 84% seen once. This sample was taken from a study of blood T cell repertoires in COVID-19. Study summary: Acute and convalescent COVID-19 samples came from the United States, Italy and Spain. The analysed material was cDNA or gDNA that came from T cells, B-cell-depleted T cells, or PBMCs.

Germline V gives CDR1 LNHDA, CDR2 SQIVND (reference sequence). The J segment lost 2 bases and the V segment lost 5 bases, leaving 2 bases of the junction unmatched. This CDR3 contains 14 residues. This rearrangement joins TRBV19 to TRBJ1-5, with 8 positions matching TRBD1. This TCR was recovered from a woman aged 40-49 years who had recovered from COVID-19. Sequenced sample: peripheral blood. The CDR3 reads CASSGTGGNQPQHF. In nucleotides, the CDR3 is TGTGCCAGTAGTGGGACAGGAGGCAATCAGCCCCAGCATTTT.